This record concerns one T cell receptor (beta chain) sequence. The specificity of this receptor is unknown. The record originates from a study of cytomegalovirus exposure and HLA in healthy donors (dated by TCRdb to 2016 to 2017). For the wider study: An earlier analysis of about 530 of the donors reported under 300 Gb of sequence data and 117 million unique TCR beta sequences obtained from roughly 180 million T cells. Of the approximately 400 genotyped donors, over 65% fell in the genetic ancestry cluster associated with self-reported Caucasian donors. To study patterns of TCR occurrence, a later analysis re-analyzed previously published TCR beta repertoires from 666 donors and added high-resolution HLA genotyping. HLA typing included class I and class II loci at four-digit resolution. A separate validation cohort of roughly 130 different subjects was used in addition to the 666-subject first cohort. Using immunosequencing, the study profiled T cell repertoires from around 670 subjects and related those repertoires to cytomegalovirus serostatus. The later analysis used no new phenotypic data to find candidate immune exposures, relying instead on TCR beta sequences and their occurrence across donors. The aim of the study was to test whether cataloging public T cell receptors could identify signatures of past pathogen exposure. Donor age, sex, ethnicity and CMV serostatus were compiled alongside the repertoire data. About 280 gigabases of sequencing data and around 90 million unique TCR sequences made up an early release that covered over 550 HLA-typed donors. All discovery cohort repertoires had been generated using a single sequencing platform. A later genetic analysis took genome-wide SNP genotypes for 398 of the 666 donors and used that subset as a discovery cohort. In an earlier analysis of over 550 of the donors, high-throughput TCR beta sequencing was used to judge whether each TCR beta V gene segment behaved as functional or pseudogenic. Typing coverage differed by locus: A, B, C, DRB1 and DQB1 were typed in roughly 629-640 donors, DQA1 in about 550, DPA1 in 600 to 610, and DPB1 in just under 490. To predict cytomegalovirus infection status, the study combined high-throughput TCR immunosequencing, statistical association of individual TCRs with disease status, and machine learning. Across some 400 genotyped donors of the cohort, an average of about 240,000 unique TCR beta nucleotide sequences per donor were sequenced, and 15% to 20% of those sequences were non-productive. Four to six DR-DQ haplotypes were handled as single units for association and clustering, since linkage in the cohort was strong.

Overall study results and their limits: The study listed 170 or so TCR beta chains as associated with cytomegalovirus. Presence/absence analyses assumed roughly uniform sequencing depth across donors, an assumption that may not hold. It was suggested by the authors that the approach could potentially be generalized to other disease states and immunological phenotypes. A later analysis found that TCR association rates varied across HLA loci, with DRB1 alleles showing the most associated TCRs and HLA-C alleles the fewest. Most TCR sequences were observed very rarely across donors, whereas some public TCRs were present in many individuals. This cohort had only TCR beta chains sequenced, and the lack of alpha or paired-chain data limited which features could be detected. Specific HLA alleles were associated with about 17,000 TCR beta sequences at a false discovery rate of 0.05 in a later analysis. In a later analysis, HLA-associated TCR beta chains showed more clonal expansion and lower generation probabilities than non-associated chains that were equally common. A further reported finding was that TCR beta sequences accurately predicted the HLA-A and HLA-B alleles for most subjects in the first cohort. Assigning TCR associations to individual alleles was difficult when HLA alleles, especially DR and DQ, strongly co-occurred. Broadly in line with IMGT annotations, most TCR beta V segments showed up in productive rearrangements about 87% or about 30% of the time in an earlier analysis of around 600 of the donors. Most CMV-associated TCR beta chains appeared to be HLA-restricted in a later analysis, and the HLA associations seemed to be driven largely by CMV exposure. The classifier was reported to diagnose cytomegalovirus status with high specificity and sensitivity in both the original cohort and the validation cohort. A later genetic analysis associated a missense DCLRE1C variant with V-gene and J-gene trimming of TCR beta chains, and an independent cohort replicated the association. CMV serostatus was the only immune exposure information available for the cohort. According to a later genetic analysis, donors in an Asian-associated ancestry cluster had fewer N-insertions in productive TCRs than the approximately 670-donor mean. Because the 87-base-pair reads could not distinguish some IMGT-functional V segments, including TRBV6-2 and TRBV6-3, those segments were excluded. HLA typing was unavailable for some donors at each locus, so association tests used only the typed subset. Several of the top co-occurrence clusters appeared to be linked to parvovirus B19, influenza, CMV and Epstein-Barr virus, according to a later analysis. Because counts were too low, more than 15 rarely observed V segments, including chromosome 9 orphons, were excluded from the earlier analysis of around 640 of the donors. In vitro tests confirmed that a few of the cytomegalovirus-associated TCR beta chains recognize cytomegalovirus antigens. A cluster of highly shared sequence variants was judged likely to be a technical artifact of the sequencing pipeline. Correlated functional status among segregating V segments might reflect linkage disequilibrium, but an unknown experimental factor could not be ruled out.

The cohort comprised some 680 healthy bone marrow donors. At the time of sampling, all cohort members were nominally healthy, though unrecorded immune exposures were likely present. The donor was CMV seronegative and was included in the group of around 320 seronegative cohort members. A peripheral blood sample was provided by each donor, and peripheral blood mononuclear cells were used for TCR beta sequencing. Genomic DNA extraction from the blood cell samples was performed with the Qiagen DNeasy Blood Extraction Kit. The cysteine opens and the phenylalanine closes a CDR3 of 16 amino acids. Here the CDR3 DNA is all that survives: 48 bases in frame from base 1. The germline V gene specifies LGHNT as CDR1 and FRNRAP as CDR2. At the junction V is shortened by 3 bases and J by 4 bases; bases outside the gene matches: 6. The library was produced with the immunoSEQ multiplex PCR assay. For the multiplex PCR, a mixture combining 60 forward primers for TCR Vbeta segments and 13 reverse primers for TCR Jbeta segments was used. Amplification of the CDR3 region of rearranged TCR beta genes was performed with a multiplex PCR assay on genomic DNA. The Illumina HiSeq System was used to sequence the amplified TCR beta libraries as 87-base-pair reads. The paper's data handling went like this. A later analysis tallied around 87 million unique TCR beta chains across the 550 to 850 repertoires, and some 10 million of those chains were shared by two or more donors. Raw reads were error-corrected and collapsed into unique sequences with a nearest-neighbor algorithm that merged closely related sequences to remove PCR and sequencing errors. CDR3 sequences were aligned to IMGT reference sequences to assign V, D and J gene segments. For a sequence to be retained, at least a six-nucleotide match to both a V gene segment and a J gene segment was required. A rearrangement counted as productive if the CDR3 had no stop codons and remained in frame with V and J, and every other rearrangement counted as non-productive. Following IMGT convention, CDR3 was defined as the stretch from the second conserved V-encoded cysteine up to the conserved J-encoded phenylalanine. Sequences without an unambiguous match to a single V gene segment were excluded from the earlier analysis of 587 of the donors. An earlier analysis of about 590 of the donors classified V segments as functional when productive rearrangements were above 56.7% and as segregating when the standard deviation between donors was above 5%. A statistical classification framework was built to diagnose cytomegalovirus status from the catalog of TCR beta chain sequences. In a later analysis, TCR nucleotide sequences were compared against IMGT/GENE-DB human TR gene sequences so that V and J genes could be assigned. In a later analysis, CDR3 sequences and most-parsimonious VDJ recombination scenarios were assigned using the TCRdist pipeline. In a later analysis, every TCR beta chain was defined by the combination of its CDR3 amino acid sequence and its V-gene family, and reads without a unique V-gene family were dropped. A later analysis removed 500 to 650 highly shared, low-generation-probability nucleotide sequences to deal with suspected cross-contamination and a sequencing artifact. In a later analysis, a clonal expansion index for each public chain was calculated from normalized within-repertoire ranks of inferred template counts. In a later analysis, generation probabilities were computed with a VDJ recombination model fitted to out-of-frame rearrangements, and the resulting probabilities were checked against IGoR. A later analysis scored TCR-TCR, TCR-HLA and TCR-CMV co-occurrence with hypergeometric tests, applying a repertoire-size bias correction to TCR pairs. False discovery rates were estimated in a later analysis by permuting HLA or CMV assignments 20 times. In a later analysis, co-occurring TCRs were grouped with DBSCAN, and TCRdist sequence similarity was added when clustering was performed within HLA-allele-positive subsets. Repertoires with fewer than 30,000 or more than 120,000 public chains, plus five repertoires with anomalous nucleotide sharing, were excluded from co-occurrence clustering. TCRdb limited this immuneACCESS table to in-frame rearrangements with V and J called. A share of clones is missing; checked studies link under half to unresolved V genes, and the rest is unexplained. V, J and clone size derive from that table, while D and trimming were established from the DNA sequence. The sample has 100,000 to 150,000 clones on record. The ten largest clones take up 2.5% to 3% of the sample.

The clonotype originates from a young man in good health and CMV-seronegative. Input material: PBMCs. The chain uses TRBV12-5 and TRBJ2-1, with 10 central nucleotides matching TRBD2. For the CDR3, the sequence is CASGFERTSGYNEQFF. The nucleotide sequence is given as TGTGCTAGTGGTTTCGAACGGACTAGCGGATACAATGAGCAGTTCTTC.